This is a list of T cell receptor beta chains from one sample in a study of early T cells in non-severe SARS-CoV-2 infection. In TCRdb, the 5' RACE reads were re-called with MiXCR into one record per CDR3 protein. The sample contains approximately 77,000 distinct CDR3 sequences, over 9.5% of which appear only once. Sequenced: whole blood. Receptors originate from an adult who was a healthcare worker with PCR-confirmed SARS-CoV-2 infection or an uninfected control (not recorded which). The CDR3 runs from the conserved cysteine through the conserved F or W. D genes are given only for firm matches. Size is omitted from some rows. Given values are once, few, many or a class for expanded clones.

j_gene: TRBJ2-3
abundance: NA
v_gene: TRBV7-2
d_gene: NA
CDR3nt: TGTGCCAGCAGCCCTCGCCTAGCGAGCACAGATACGCAGTATTTT
CDR3aa: CASSPRLASTDTQYF

j_gene: TRBJ1-2
abundance: few
v_gene: TRBV18
d_gene: NA
CDR3nt: TGTGCCAGCTCACCGGTAGGCCCTAACTATGGCTACACCTTC
CDR3aa: CASSPVGPNYGYTF

j_gene: TRBJ2-1
abundance: once
v_gene: TRBV6-2/TRBV6-3
d_gene: TRBD2
CDR3nt: TGTGCCAGCAGTTCCTCTTTAGCGGGATCCTACAATGAGCAGTTCTTC
CDR3aa: CASSSSLAGSYNEQFF

j_gene: TRBJ2-2
abundance: NA
v_gene: TRBV30
d_gene: TRBD2
CDR3nt: TGTGCCTGGACTAGCGGGAGTAGTGGCGGGGAGCTGTTTTTT
CDR3aa: CAWTSGSSGGELFF

j_gene: TRBJ2-1
abundance: many
v_gene: TRBV5-6
d_gene: NA
CDR3nt: TGTGCCAGCAGCCCTAGGCCCCAGAGGAGCTCCTACAATGAGCAGTTCTTC
CDR3aa: CASSPRPQRSSYNEQFF

j_gene: TRBJ1-1
abundance: NA
v_gene: TRBV10-2
d_gene: NA
CDR3nt: TGCGCCAGCAGCGACGTGAACACTGAAGCTTTCTTT
CDR3aa: CASSDVNTEAFF

j_gene: TRBJ2-3
abundance: many
v_gene: TRBV27
d_gene: TRBD2
CDR3nt: TGTGCCAGCAGTATAACCGGGACTAGCGGCACAGATACGCAGTATTTT
CDR3aa: CASSITGTSGTDTQYF

j_gene: TRBJ1-2
abundance: few
v_gene: TRBV5-1
d_gene: NA
CDR3nt: TGCGCCAGCAGCTTGGCCGGGACATCCACTGGTGGCTACACCTTC
CDR3aa: CASSLAGTSTGGYTF

j_gene: TRBJ2-1
abundance: few
v_gene: TRBV2
d_gene: NA
CDR3nt: TGTGCCAGCAGTGAGGTATCCCCCCGGGCGAATGAGCAGTTCTTC
CDR3aa: CASSEVSPRANEQFF

j_gene: TRBJ2-2
abundance: many
v_gene: TRBV11-1
d_gene: NA
CDR3nt: TGTGCCAGCAGCCTGACGGCCGGGGAGCTGTTTTTT
CDR3aa: CASSLTAGELFF

j_gene: TRBJ1-6
abundance: NA
v_gene: TRBV7-9
d_gene: NA
CDR3nt: NA
CDR3aa: CASTSGGSQNSPLHF

j_gene: TRBJ1-1
abundance: many
v_gene: TRBV7-3
d_gene: NA
CDR3nt: TGTGCCAGCAGCTTTTCGACGAACACTGAAGCTTTCTTT
CDR3aa: CASSFSTNTEAFF

j_gene: TRBJ2-1
abundance: NA
v_gene: TRBV18
d_gene: NA
CDR3nt: TGTGCCAGCTCACCACGGGGACCCGCCGAGGAGCAGTTCTTC
CDR3aa: CASSPRGPAEEQFF

j_gene: TRBJ1-1
abundance: many
v_gene: TRBV6-1
d_gene: NA
CDR3nt: TGTGCCAGCAGTGAATCGTCCCTGGGCTATAGGGCTGAAGCTTTCTTT
CDR3aa: CASSESSLGYRAEAFF

j_gene: TRBJ1-6
abundance: NA
v_gene: TRBV7-9
d_gene: NA
CDR3nt: TGTGCTGTAGATACTCCCGGGAATTCACCCCTCCACTTT
CDR3aa: CAVDTPGNSPLHF

j_gene: TRBJ2-6
abundance: many
v_gene: TRBV29-1
d_gene: NA
CDR3nt: TGCAGCGTTGATCAGGGAGTCTCTGGGGCCAACGTCCTGACTTTC
CDR3aa: CSVDQGVSGANVLTF

j_gene: TRBJ2-3
abundance: NA
v_gene: TRBV24-1
d_gene: TRBD2
CDR3nt: TGTGCCACCAGTGATGCCACCGGGACTAGCGCCTCTAGCACAGATACGCAGTATTTT
CDR3aa: CATSDATGTSASSTDTQYF

j_gene: TRBJ1-2
abundance: NA
v_gene: TRBV19
d_gene: NA
CDR3nt: TGTGCCAGTACCAAGGGTGGCCTCGGCTACACCTTC
CDR3aa: CASTKGGLGYTF

j_gene: TRBJ1-1
abundance: many
v_gene: TRBV6-2/TRBV6-3
d_gene: NA
CDR3nt: TGTGCCAGCAGTTACCCCTCGTCAATGGGAGGGGGTACTGAAGCTTTCTTT
CDR3aa: CASSYPSSMGGGTEAFF

j_gene: TRBJ2-7
abundance: many
v_gene: TRBV20-1
d_gene: TRBD2
CDR3nt: TGCAGTGCTGGACCGGGACTAGCGGGAGGCGAAACCTACGAGCAGTACTTC
CDR3aa: CSAGPGLAGGETYEQYF

j_gene: TRBJ2-4
abundance: few
v_gene: TRBV12-3/TRBV12-4
d_gene: NA
CDR3nt: TGTGCCAGCAGTAGGGGGGAGCTGGCCAAAAACATTCAGTACTTC
CDR3aa: CASSRGELAKNIQYF

j_gene: TRBJ1-6
abundance: many
v_gene: TRBV24-1
d_gene: NA
CDR3nt: TGTGCCACCAGTGATTCGACTTGGGATTCACCCCTCCACTTT
CDR3aa: CATSDSTWDSPLHF

j_gene: TRBJ2-7
abundance: few
v_gene: TRBV7-9
d_gene: NA
CDR3nt: TGTGCCAGCAGCGGGGTAGGGGCGCTAAACTCCTACGAGCAGTACTTC
CDR3aa: CASSGVGALNSYEQYF

j_gene: TRBJ1-2
abundance: few
v_gene: TRBV9
d_gene: NA
CDR3nt: TGTGCCAGCAGTCCTGAGGCTAACTATGGCTACACCTTC
CDR3aa: CASSPEANYGYTF

j_gene: TRBJ1-5
abundance: many
v_gene: TRBV12-3/TRBV12-4
d_gene: NA
CDR3nt: TGTGCCAGCAGTTACATGAGCAATCAGCCCCAGCATTTT
CDR3aa: CASSYMSNQPQHF

j_gene: TRBJ2-7
abundance: many
v_gene: TRBV4-1
d_gene: TRBD2
CDR3nt: TGCGCCAGCAGCCAAGGACTAGCGGGCTACTACGAGCAGTACTTC
CDR3aa: CASSQGLAGYYEQYF